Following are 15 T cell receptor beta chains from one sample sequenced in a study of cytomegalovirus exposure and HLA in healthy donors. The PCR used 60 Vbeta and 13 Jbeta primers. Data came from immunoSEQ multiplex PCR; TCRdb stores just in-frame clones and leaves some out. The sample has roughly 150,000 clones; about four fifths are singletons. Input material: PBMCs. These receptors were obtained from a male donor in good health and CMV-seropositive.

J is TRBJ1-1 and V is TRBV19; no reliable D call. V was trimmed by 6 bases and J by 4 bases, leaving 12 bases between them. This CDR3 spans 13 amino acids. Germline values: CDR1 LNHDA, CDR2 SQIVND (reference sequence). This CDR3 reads CASRWAGITEAFF. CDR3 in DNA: TGTGCCAGTAGATGGGCCGGAATCACTGAAGCTTTCTTT.

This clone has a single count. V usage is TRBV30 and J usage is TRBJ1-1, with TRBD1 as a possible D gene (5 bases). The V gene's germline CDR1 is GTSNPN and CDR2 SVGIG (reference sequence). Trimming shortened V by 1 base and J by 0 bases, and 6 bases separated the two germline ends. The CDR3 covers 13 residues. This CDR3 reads CAWSGQMNTEAFF. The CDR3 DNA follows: TGTGCCTGGAGTGGACAGATGAACACTGAAGCTTTCTTT.

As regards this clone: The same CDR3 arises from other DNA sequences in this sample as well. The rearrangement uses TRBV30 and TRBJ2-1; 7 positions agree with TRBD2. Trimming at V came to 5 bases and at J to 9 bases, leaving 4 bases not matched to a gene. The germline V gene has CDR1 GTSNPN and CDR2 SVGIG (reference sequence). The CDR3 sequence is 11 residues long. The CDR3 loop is CAWSLASEQFF. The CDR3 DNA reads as TGTGCCTGGTCACTAGCGAGTGAGCAGTTCTTC.

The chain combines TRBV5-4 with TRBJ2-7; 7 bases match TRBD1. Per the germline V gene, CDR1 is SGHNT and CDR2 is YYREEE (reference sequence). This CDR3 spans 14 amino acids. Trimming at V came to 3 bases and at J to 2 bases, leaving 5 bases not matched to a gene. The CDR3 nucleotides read TGTGCCAGCAGCTCCGGGACAGCTACCTACGAGCAGTACTTC. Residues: CASSSGTATYEQYF.

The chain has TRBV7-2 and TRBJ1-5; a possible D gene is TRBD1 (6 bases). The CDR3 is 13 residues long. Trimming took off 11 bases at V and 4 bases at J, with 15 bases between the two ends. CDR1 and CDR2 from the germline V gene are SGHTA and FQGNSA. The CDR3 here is CASSTGINQPQHF. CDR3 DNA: TGTGCCTCCTCGACAGGAATAAATCAGCCCCAGCATTTT. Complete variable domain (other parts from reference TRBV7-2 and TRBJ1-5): GAGVSQSPSNKVTEKGKDVELRCDPISGHTALYWYRQSLGQGLEFLIYFQGNSAPDKSGLPSDRFSAERTGGSVSTLTIQRTQQEDSAVYLCASSTGINQPQHFGDGTRLSIL.

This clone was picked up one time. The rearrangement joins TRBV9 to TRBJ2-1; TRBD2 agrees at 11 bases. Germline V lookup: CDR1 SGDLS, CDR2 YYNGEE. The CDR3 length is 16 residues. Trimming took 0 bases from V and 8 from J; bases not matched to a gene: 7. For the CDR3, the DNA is TGTGCCAGCAGCGTAGGATCTAGCGGGGGGTGGGATGAGCAGTTCTTC. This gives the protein CASSVGSSGGWDEQFF. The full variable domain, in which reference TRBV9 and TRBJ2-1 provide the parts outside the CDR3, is DSGVTQTPKHLITATGQRVTLRCSPRSGDLSVYWYQQSLDQGLQFLIQYYNGEERAKGNILERFSAQQFPDLHSELNLSSLELGDSALYFCASSVGSSGGWDEQFFGPGTRLTVL.

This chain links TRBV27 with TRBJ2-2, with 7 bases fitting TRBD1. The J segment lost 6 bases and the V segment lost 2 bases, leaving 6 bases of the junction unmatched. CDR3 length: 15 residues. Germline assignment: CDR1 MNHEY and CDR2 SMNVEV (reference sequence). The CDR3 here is CASSLRGPGPGELFF. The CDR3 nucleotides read TGTGCCAGCAGTTTAAGGGGGCCGGGCCCCGGGGAGCTGTTTTTT.

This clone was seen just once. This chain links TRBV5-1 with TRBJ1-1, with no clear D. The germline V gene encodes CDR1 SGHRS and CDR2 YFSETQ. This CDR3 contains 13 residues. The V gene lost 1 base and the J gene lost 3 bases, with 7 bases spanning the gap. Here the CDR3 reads CASSLMEDTEAFF. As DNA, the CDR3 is TGCGCCAGCAGCTTGATGGAGGACACTGAAGCTTTCTTT.

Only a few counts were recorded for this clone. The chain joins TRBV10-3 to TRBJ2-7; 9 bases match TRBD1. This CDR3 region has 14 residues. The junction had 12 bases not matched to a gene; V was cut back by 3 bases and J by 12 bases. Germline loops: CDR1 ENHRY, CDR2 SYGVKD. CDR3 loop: CAISDLSGQGFTYF. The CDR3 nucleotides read TGTGCCATCAGTGATCTGTCCGGACAGGGGTTTACGTACTTC.

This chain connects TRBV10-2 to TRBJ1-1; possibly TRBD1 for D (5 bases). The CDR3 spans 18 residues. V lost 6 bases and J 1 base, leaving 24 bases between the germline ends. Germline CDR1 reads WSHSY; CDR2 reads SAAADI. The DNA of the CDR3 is TGCGCCAGCAGCCCGGGTTGGACAAACCGACTGGCGAACACTGAAGCTTTCTTT. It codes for CASSPGWTNRLANTEAFF.

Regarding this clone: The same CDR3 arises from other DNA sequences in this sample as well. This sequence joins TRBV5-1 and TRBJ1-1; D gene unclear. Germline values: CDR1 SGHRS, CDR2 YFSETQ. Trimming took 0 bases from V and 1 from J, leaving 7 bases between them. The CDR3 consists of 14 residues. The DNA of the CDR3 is TGCGCCAGCAGCTTGGTCGGGGAGAACACTGAAGCTTTCTTT. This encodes CASSLVGENTEAFF.

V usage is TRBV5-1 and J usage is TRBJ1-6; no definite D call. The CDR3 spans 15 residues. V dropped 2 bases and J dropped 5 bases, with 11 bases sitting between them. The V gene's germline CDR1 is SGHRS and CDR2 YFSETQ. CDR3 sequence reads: CASSLAGPNNSPLHF. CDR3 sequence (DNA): TGCGCCAGCAGCTTAGCAGGTCCCAATAATTCACCCCTCCACTTT.

CDR3 region: CASSDTVGYTF. The CDR3 coding sequence is TGTGCCAGCAGCGATACAGTCGGCTACACCTTC. The rearrangement links TRBV6-5 to TRBJ1-2; no reliable D call. V was pared by 6 bases and J by 8 bases, with 10 bases between. Germline CDR1 and CDR2: MNHEY and SVGAGI. The CDR3 spans 11 residues.

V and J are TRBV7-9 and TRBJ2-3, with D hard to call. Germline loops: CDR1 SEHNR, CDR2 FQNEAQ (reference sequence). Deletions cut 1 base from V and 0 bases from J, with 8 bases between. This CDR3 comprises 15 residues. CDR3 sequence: CASSLEQSSTDTQYF. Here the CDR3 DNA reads TGTGCCAGCAGCTTAGAACAGTCTAGCACAGATACGCAGTATTTT.

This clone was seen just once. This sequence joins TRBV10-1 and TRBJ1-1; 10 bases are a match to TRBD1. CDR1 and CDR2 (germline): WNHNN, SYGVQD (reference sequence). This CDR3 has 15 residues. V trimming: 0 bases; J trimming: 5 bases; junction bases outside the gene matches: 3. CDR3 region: CASSESGTGVTEAFF. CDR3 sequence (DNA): TGCGCCAGCAGTGAGTCGGGGACAGGGGTAACTGAAGCTTTCTTT.